Below, 11 T cell receptor beta chains from the same sample are listed, as sequenced in a study of PD-L1 blockade in urothelial cancer. Some clones are missing from TCRdb's copy, which holds only in-frame ones; the method was immunoSEQ multiplex PCR. The sample yields more than 35,000 clones, 82% seen once. Here the sequenced sample was PBMCs, taken around atezolizumab (anti-PD-L1) treatment. These receptors were taken from a man aged 65 to 79 with urothelial cancer.

The CDR3 DNA reads TGTGCCAGCTCACCAGGTAGCGTCGAAGAGCAGTACTTC. It codes for CASSPGSVEEQYF. This chain uses TRBV18 with TRBJ2-7, with D maybe TRBD2 (5 bases). Germline V gene data show CDR1 as KGHSH and CDR2 as LQKENI. Trimming removed 2 bases at V and 7 bases at J, with 12 bases between. This CDR3 contains 13 residues.

This clone was found once. The chain joins TRBV29-1 to TRBJ1-1; 9 bases agree with TRBD1. The CDR3 consists of 13 residues. With 5 bases clipped from V and 3 bases from J, the junction kept 4 bases outside the gene matches. Germline V gene sequence: CDR1 SQVTM, CDR2 ANQGSEA. The CDR3: CSVTDRGHTEAFF. CDR3 DNA: TGCAGCGTTACGGACAGGGGTCACACTGAAGCTTTCTTT.

The gene calls are TRBV29-1 and TRBJ1-5; D gene ambiguous. V dropped 7 bases and J dropped 6 bases, with 19 bases sitting between them. Germline CDR1 and CDR2: SQVTM and ANQGSEA. The CDR3 runs to 14 residues. The CDR3 spells CSAGNPGVGQPQHF. The CDR3 DNA sequence: TGCAGCGCTGGAAATCCCGGGGTCGGTCAGCCCCAGCATTTT. Variable domain in full (rest from reference TRBV29-1 and TRBJ1-5): SAVISQKPSRDICQRGTSLTIQCQVDSQVTMMFWYRQQPGQSLTLIATANQGSEATYESGFVIDKFPISRPNLTFSTLTVSNMSPEDSSIYLCSAGNPGVGQPQHFGDGTRLSIL.

The chain links TRBV5-1 to TRBJ2-2; 9 bases line up with TRBD2. J lost 4 bases, V lost 4 bases, and 5 bases had no gene match. Per germline, CDR1 SGHRS and CDR2 YFSETQ. The CDR3 sequence is 15 residues long. As DNA, the CDR3 is TGCGCCAGCAGCCAGGCGGGAGGGGGCACCGGGGAGCTGTTTTTT. Amino acid sequence: CASSQAGGGTGELFF.

This rearrangement joins TRBV7-2 to TRBJ2-7; 7 nucleotides match TRBD2. Losses at the gene ends were 1 base for V and 0 bases for J; bases not matched to a gene: 6. Germline loops: CDR1 SGHTA, CDR2 FQGNSA. The CDR3 extends over 16 amino acids. CDR3 coding DNA: TGTGCCAGCAGCTTAGGTTGGGGGGGATCCTCCTACGAGCAGTACTTC. Translated: CASSLGWGGSSYEQYF.

In this sample, this clone is medium-sized. The chain recombines TRBV7-9 with TRBJ2-7; D is possibly TRBD2 (6 bases). Germline V gene sequence: CDR1 SEHNR, CDR2 FQNEAQ (reference sequence). The CDR3 runs 12 residues. Trimming pared 3 bases from V and 6 bases from J, leaving 9 bases between. CDR3 nucleotide sequence: TGTGCCAGCAGCTTGGAGGGCCTCGAGCAGTACTTC. Translation: CASSLEGLEQYF.

This chain joins TRBV7-8 and TRBJ1-2, with 9 positions matching TRBD1. From germline, CDR1 is SGHVS and CDR2 FQNEAQ. Trimming removed 3 bases from V and 8 bases from J; junction bases left unmatched: 7. The CDR3 length is 14 residues. CDR3 sequence reads: CASSFGDRVNGYTF. DNA of the CDR3: TGTGCCAGCAGCTTCGGGGACAGGGTAAACGGCTACACCTTC.

The CDR3 spells CASRPTMWDRGIGYTF. The CDR3 DNA reads TGTGCCAGCAGACCGACCATGTGGGACAGGGGTATTGGCTACACCTTC. This rearrangement joins TRBV11-1 to TRBJ1-2; 10 nucleotides align to TRBD1. The junction had 14 bases not matched to a gene; V was cut back by 6 bases and J by 7 bases. The V gene's germline CDR1 is SGHAT and CDR2 FQDESV (reference sequence). The CDR3 is 16 amino acids.

The table lists this clone with a few counts. This chain joins TRBV7-9 and TRBJ1-2; TRBD1 matches at 10 bases. The CDR3 totals 16 residues. CDR1 and CDR2 from the germline V gene are SEHNR and FQNEAQ (reference sequence). V shed 1 base, J shed 5 bases, and the junction held 7 bases outside the gene matches. CDR3 loop: CASSLVGQGFFYGYTF. The DNA of the CDR3 is TGTGCCAGCAGCTTAGTGGGACAGGGGTTTTTTTATGGCTACACCTTC. Together with reference TRBV7-9 and TRBJ1-2, the CDR3 gives the full variable domain: DTGVSQNPRHKITKRGQNVTFRCDPISEHNRLYWYRQTLGQGPEFLTYFQNEAQLEKSRLLSDRFSAERPKGSFSTLEIQRTEQGDSAMYLCASSLVGQGFFYGYTFGSGTRLTVV.

This clone has just one count. CDR3 amino acids: CASGTNNEQFF. The DNA of the CDR3 is TGTGCCAGCGGGACTAACAATGAGCAGTTCTTC. The rearrangement uses TRBV6-5 and TRBJ2-1; 7 bases align to TRBD2. CDR1 is MNHEY and CDR2 is SVGAGI in the germline V gene. The trim removed 8 bases at V and 5 bases at J, leaving 0 bases unmatched. The CDR3 has 11 amino acids.

This clone was observed once. The V gene is TRBV18, the J gene TRBJ1-3; possible D gene TRBD1, 6 bases. The germline CDR1 and CDR2 sequences are KGHSH and LQKENI. This CDR3 has 19 residues. Trimming stripped 2 bases from V and 0 bases from J, with 20 bases between. CDR3 sequence: CASSPNPQGPRASGNTIYF. Written as DNA, the CDR3 is TGTGCCAGCTCACCAAATCCACAGGGACCAAGGGCCTCTGGAAACACCATATATTTT. The variable domain in full, completed from reference TRBV18 and TRBJ1-3, reads NAGVMQNPRHLVRRRGQEARLRCSPMKGHSHVYWYRQLPEEGLKFMVYLQKENIIDESGMPKERFSAEFPKEGPSILRIQQVVRGDSAAYFCASSPNPQGPRASGNTIYFGEGSWLTVV.